This passage covers 32 T cell receptor beta chains from one sample sequenced in a study of chemoradiotherapy in HPV16-positive cancers. Method: immunoSEQ multiplex PCR; TCRdb's copy keeps in-frame clones and lacks some. The table includes 11,000 to 15,000 clones, about nine tenths detected once. The sample was blood, taken from a patient who underwent chemoradiotherapy. Receptors originate from a human donor with HPV-associated anogenital cancer.

The chain links TRBV7-9 to TRBJ1-2; 10 bases line up with TRBD1. CDR3 length: 16 residues. With 5 bases clipped from V and 1 base from J, the junction kept 7 bases outside the gene matches. Germline assignment: CDR1 SEHNR and CDR2 FQNEAQ (reference sequence). The CDR3 spells CASSPDRGFFNYGYTF. In DNA form, the CDR3 reads TGTGCCAGCAGCCCGGACAGGGGGTTCTTTAACTATGGCTACACCTTC. Full variable domain (missing parts from reference TRBV7-9 and TRBJ1-2): DTGVSQNPRHKITKRGQNVTFRCDPISEHNRLYWYRQTLGQGPEFLTYFQNEAQLEKSRLLSDRFSAERPKGSFSTLEIQRTEQGDSAMYLCASSPDRGFFNYGYTFGSGTRLTVV.

The rearrangement joins TRBV13 to TRBJ1-1; D ambiguous. The V gene lost 5 bases and the J gene lost 11 bases, with 12 bases spanning the gap. Looked up from germline, CDR1 is PRHDT and CDR2 is FYEKMQ (reference sequence). The CDR3 covers 11 residues. The CDR3 sequence is CASSPQVGAFF. DNA for the CDR3: TGTGCCAGCAGCCCCCAAGTGGGGGCTTTCTTT.

The chain has TRBV18 and TRBJ2-6; TRBD1 matches at 11 bases. The V segment lost 0 bases and the J segment 1 base; nucleotides outside the gene matches: 11. The CDR3 spans 21 residues. Germline V gene sequence: CDR1 KGHSH, CDR2 LQKENI. CDR3 DNA sequence: TGTGCCAGCTCACCACCATCGTTCCGGGACAGGGGGGGTTCTGGGGCCAACGTCCTGACTTTC. This encodes CASSPPSFRDRGGSGANVLTF.

This sequence joins TRBV30 and TRBJ1-6; D remains unclear. Germline V gene lookup returns CDR1 GTSNPN and CDR2 SVGIG (reference sequence). This CDR3 is 15 amino acids long. The ends were cut back, 3 bases at V and 7 bases at J, with 16 bases in the middle. CDR3 nucleotide sequence: TGTGCCTGGAGGCTGGAAAACATTCAAAATTCACCCCTCCACTTT. As protein: CAWRLENIQNSPLHF.

In nucleotides, the CDR3 is TGTGCCAGCAGTGAGGGGATTGGAACCTACGAGCAGTACTTC. As protein: CASSEGIGTYEQYF. This rearrangement joins TRBV25-1 to TRBJ2-7; D uncertain. V gave up 3 bases and J gave up 2 bases, with 11 bases separating them. Germline V CDR1 and CDR2: MGHDK, SYGVNS. This CDR3 contains 14 residues.

The rearrangement uses TRBV5-1 and TRBJ1-2; no clear D gene. This CDR3 comprises 14 residues. CDR1 is SGHRS and CDR2 is YFSETQ in the germline V gene. V was trimmed by 0 bases and J by 6 bases, leaving 12 bases between them. CDR3 DNA sequence: TGCGCCAGCAGCTTGGCCGAATTCCTCCATGGCTACACCTTC. Its protein product is CASSLAEFLHGYTF.

The V call is TRBV9, the J call TRBJ2-2, with D possibly called TRBD1 or TRBD2 (6 bases each). The CDR3 extends over 17 amino acids. The V gene lost 0 bases and the J gene lost 4 bases, with 16 bases spanning the gap. The germline CDR1 and CDR2 sequences are SGDLS and YYNGEE. The CDR3 is CASSVGVVGGLTGELFF. Here the CDR3 DNA reads TGTGCCAGCAGCGTAGGAGTTGTAGGGGGGCTCACCGGGGAGCTGTTTTTT.

This chain connects TRBV6-5 to TRBJ2-2, with D maybe TRBD1 (5 bases). The V gene's germline CDR1 is MNHEY and CDR2 SVGAGI. V lost 2 bases, J lost 1 base, and 5 bases lay in between. The CDR3 loop spans 14 amino acids. CDR3 sequence (DNA): TGTGCCAGCAGTTACACAGGGAACACCGGGGAGCTGTTTTTT. This codes for CASSYTGNTGELFF.

The rearrangement links TRBV27 to TRBJ1-5, with 9 positions matching TRBD1. This CDR3 is 15 amino acids long. V was pared by 2 bases and J by 4 bases, with 3 bases of the junction left unmatched. CDR1 MNHEY and CDR2 SMNVEV come from the germline V gene (reference sequence). In nucleotides, the CDR3 is TGTGCCAGCAGTTTAGGGGACAGGGTAAATCAGCCCCAGCATTTT. Translation: CASSLGDRVNQPQHF.

The chain carries TRBV7-2 and TRBJ1-2; TRBD1 is a possible D gene (6 bases). CDR3 length: 14 amino acids. Trimming cost V 5 bases and J 5 bases, with 15 bases left between them. The germline gives CDR1 SGHTA, CDR2 FQGNSA. The CDR3 DNA is TGTGCCAGCAGCCCCCCGGGGGCACAGTATGGCTACACCTTC. This encodes CASSPPGAQYGYTF.

The rearrangement joins TRBV4-2 to TRBJ2-7, with 9 positions matching TRBD2. CDR1 is LGHNA, CDR2 YNFKEQ, per germline. The CDR3 is 15 amino acids. Germline trimming cut 1 base from V and 0 bases from J; bases unmatched to any gene: 1. The DNA for the CDR3 is TGTGCCAGCAGCCAAGTAGCGGGGGTCTCCTACGAGCAGTACTTC. This gives the protein CASSQVAGVSYEQYF.

This clone was recorded only once. The chain uses TRBV30 and TRBJ1-2; tentative D call: TRBD1 (5 bases). The germline gives CDR1 GTSNPN, CDR2 SVGIG (reference sequence). CDR3 length equals 13 residues. V dropped 0 bases and J dropped 1 base, with 6 bases sitting between them. The CDR3 nucleotides are TGTGCCTGGAGTGTACAGGTTAACTATGGCTACACCTTC. Encoded protein: CAWSVQVNYGYTF.

The J gene is TRBJ2-3, the V gene TRBV5-1, with a weak D call TRBD2 (6 bases). Germline V lookup: CDR1 SGHRS, CDR2 YFSETQ. V was pared by 4 bases and J by 0 bases, with 12 bases between. The length of the CDR3 is 15 residues. CDR3 region: CASSPRAGSTDTQYF. DNA of the CDR3: TGCGCCAGCAGCCCGAGGGCGGGGAGCACAGATACGCAGTATTTT.

V and J are TRBV6-5 and TRBJ2-3, with unresolved D. In germline, CDR1 is MNHEY, CDR2 SVGAGI. The CDR3 spans 13 residues. Trimming cost V 8 bases and J 3 bases, with 12 bases left between them. The CDR3 bases are TGTGCCAGCTCCAAAAGACCTACAGATACGCAGTATTTT. Translation: CASSKRPTDTQYF.

This clone has just one count. The chain is built from TRBV19 and TRBJ1-5; 11 bases align to TRBD1. The germline CDR1 and CDR2 sequences are LNHDA and SQIVND (reference sequence). V was clipped by 0 bases and J by 3 bases; unmatched bases: 1. The CDR3 consists of 16 residues. The CDR3 sequence: CASSIEGQGVNQPQHF. CDR3 bases: TGTGCCAGTAGTATAGAGGGACAGGGGGTCAATCAGCCCCAGCATTTT.

In this sample, this clone turned up a few times. The chain carries TRBV4-3 and TRBJ2-7; D remains ambiguous. The V end was cut by 0 bases, the J end by 2 bases, with 14 bases between. Germline assignment: CDR1 LGHNA and CDR2 YSLEER. CDR3 length: 16 residues. The CDR3 DNA sequence: TGCGCCAGCAGCCAAGATTGGTCAACCTCAACCTACGAGCAGTACTTC. It yields the protein CASSQDWSTSTYEQYF.

V usage is TRBV6-5 and J usage is TRBJ1-1; tentatively, D is TRBD1 (5 bases). Germline CDR1 reads MNHEY; CDR2 reads SVGAGI. The CDR3 length is 14 residues. The V end lost 4 bases, the J end lost 4 bases, and 13 bases lay between the germline ends. The CDR3: CASSSQGGVTEAFF. In DNA form, the CDR3 reads TGTGCCAGCAGTTCTCAGGGCGGTGTCACTGAAGCTTTCTTT.

This rearrangement joins TRBV28 to TRBJ1-6, with D perhaps matching TRBD1 (6 bases). CDR1 is MDHEN and CDR2 is SYDVKM in the germline V gene. The V end was cut by 4 bases, the J end by 1 base, with 8 bases between. The CDR3 has 15 residues. The CDR3 region is CASSSQGSYNSPLHF. The CDR3 DNA reads as TGTGCCAGCAGTTCGCAGGGGTCCTATAATTCACCCCTCCACTTT.

This rearrangement joins TRBV4-3 to TRBJ2-2, with 7 bases fitting TRBD1. Germline V gene sequence: CDR1 LGHNA, CDR2 YSLEER. The trim removed 4 bases at V and 3 bases at J, leaving 11 bases unmatched. CDR3 length equals 17 residues. The DNA of the CDR3 is TGCGCCAGCAGCCTTTTTTGGGGACAGTTGGACACCGGGGAGCTGTTTTTT. The encoded protein is CASSLFWGQLDTGELFF.

The rearrangement links TRBV20-1 to TRBJ1-1; tentative D call: TRBD1 (6 bases). Trimming stripped 5 bases from V and 9 bases from J, with 13 bases between. The germline V gene encodes CDR1 DFQATT and CDR2 SNEGSKA (reference sequence). The CDR3 has 11 amino acids. CDR3 loop: CSASRTDQAFF. The CDR3, as DNA: TGCAGTGCTTCAAGGACAGATCAAGCTTTCTTT.

The CDR3 loop is CASSPPRLGPANYGYTF. The DNA of the CDR3 is TGTGCCAGCAGCCCCCCCAGGTTGGGCCCAGCTAACTATGGCTACACCTTC. The J gene is TRBJ1-2, the V gene TRBV7-8; no clear D gene. In germline, CDR1 is SGHVS, CDR2 FQNEAQ. CDR3 size: 17 residues. The V and J ends lost 5 bases and 0 bases respectively, with 19 bases between them.

J is TRBJ1-4 and V is TRBV28; D not certain. The V end was cut by 5 bases, the J end by 0 bases, with 10 bases between. Looked up from germline, CDR1 is MDHEN and CDR2 is SYDVKM. This CDR3 contains 15 residues. This CDR3 reads CASSLRRSTNEKLFF. The CDR3 DNA sequence: TGTGCCAGCAGTCTTAGACGGTCAACTAATGAAAAACTGTTTTTT.

This chain links TRBV19 with TRBJ2-3; D gene uncertain. CDR1 and CDR2 from the germline V gene are LNHDA and SQIVND (reference sequence). Trimming took 4 bases from V and 3 from J, leaving 20 bases between them. This CDR3 spans 17 amino acids. CDR3 bases: TGTGCCAGTAGTAAGAGGTTGGCAGTCGTGGGGACAGATACGCAGTATTTT. It encodes CASSKRLAVVGTDTQYF.

The rearrangement links TRBV7-2 to TRBJ1-3; no definite D call. Trimming removed 5 bases at V and 0 bases at J, with 17 bases between. The CDR3 covers 17 residues. Germline V lookup: CDR1 SGHTA, CDR2 FQGNSA. The CDR3 loop reads CASSRSLQRSSGNTIYF. The DNA for the CDR3 is TGTGCCAGCAGCCGCTCCCTTCAGAGAAGCTCTGGAAACACCATATATTTT.

The chain uses TRBV19 and TRBJ1-1, with 9 bases aligning to TRBD1. This CDR3 has 16 residues. Losses at the gene ends were 3 bases for V and 1 base for J; bases not matched to a gene: 6. In germline, CDR1 is LNHDA, CDR2 SQIVND (reference sequence). This CDR3 reads CASSIWGTGKNTEAFF. Here the CDR3 DNA reads TGTGCCAGTAGTATCTGGGGGACAGGGAAGAACACTGAAGCTTTCTTT.

J is TRBJ1-1 and V is TRBV5-1, with a possible D match to TRBD1 (5 bases). CDR1 is SGHRS, CDR2 YFSETQ, per germline. The CDR3 length is 15 residues. V dropped 4 bases and J dropped 0 bases, with 13 bases sitting between them. CDR3 sequence reads: CASSARQQMNTEAFF. The CDR3 nucleotides read TGCGCCAGCAGCGCCAGACAGCAGATGAACACTGAAGCTTTCTTT.

The V and J genes are TRBV5-4 and TRBJ1-2; no clear D gene. Germline assignment: CDR1 SGHNT and CDR2 YYREEE (reference sequence). V lost 1 base, J lost 1 base, and 8 bases lay in between. This CDR3 is built from 14 residues. The CDR3 region has the DNA TGTGCCAGCAGCTTGAAGGGTAATAACTATGGCTACACCTTC. It yields the protein CASSLKGNNYGYTF.

V and J are TRBV11-3 and TRBJ1-3, with TRBD1 matching 10 bases. The V and J ends lost 5 bases and 4 bases, in that order; junction bases with no gene match: 8. The CDR3 runs 16 residues. Germline V gene lookup returns CDR1 SGHNT and CDR2 YENEEA. CDR3 loop: CASSTRQGARGNTIYF. The CDR3 nucleotides read TGTGCCAGCAGCACCCGACAGGGGGCAAGAGGAAACACCATATATTTT.

In DNA form, the CDR3 reads TGTGCCAGCAGCTTAGACCCGCCTAGCGGGGGGCCTCCCACGGGGGAGACCCAGTACTTC. It encodes CASSLDPPSGGPPTGETQYF. The chain recombines TRBV11-2 with TRBJ2-5; 11 bases agree with TRBD2. Germline V CDR1 and CDR2: SGHAT, FQNNGV. V lost 0 bases to trimming and J lost 5 bases; unmatched junction nucleotides: 17. The CDR3 loop spans 20 amino acids. The full variable domain, with the rest looked up from reference TRBV11-2 and TRBJ2-5, is EAGVAQSPRYKIIEKRQSVAFWCNPISGHATLYWYQQILGQGPKLLIQFQNNGVVDDSQLPKDRFSAERLKGVDSTLKIQPAKLEDSAVYLCASSLDPPSGGPPTGETQYFGPGTRLLVL.

The rearrangement joins TRBV9 to TRBJ2-2; D call uncertain. The CDR3 runs 12 residues. V was shortened by 4 bases and J by 2 bases, with 3 bases between the two germline ends. CDR1 and CDR2 from the germline V gene are SGDLS and YYNGEE. The CDR3, as DNA: TGTGCCAGCAGCCTTAACACCGGGGAGCTGTTTTTT. Its protein product is CASSLNTGELFF.

The chain recombines TRBV19 with TRBJ2-1; TRBD2 agrees at 10 bases. The CDR3 has 14 residues. V trimming: 9 bases; J trimming: 8 bases; junction bases outside the gene matches: 10. From germline, CDR1 is LNHDA and CDR2 SQIVND (reference sequence). The CDR3 spells CASGRTSGRDEQFF. The CDR3 coding sequence is TGTGCCAGCGGACGGACTAGCGGTAGGGATGAGCAGTTCTTC. The full variable domain, its missing parts supplied by reference TRBV19 and TRBJ2-1, is DGGITQSPKYLFRKEGQNVTLSCEQNLNHDAMYWYRQDPGQGLRLIYYSQIVNDFQKGDIAEGYSVSREKKESFPLTVTSAQKNPTAFYLCASGRTSGRDEQFFGPGTRLTVL.

J is TRBJ2-2 and V is TRBV18; D is unclear. CDR3 length: 12 residues. Germline CDR1 KGHSH, CDR2 LQKENI. V lost 4 bases to trimming and J lost 2 bases, with 2 bases between them. For the CDR3, the DNA is TGTGCCAGCTCACTTAACACCGGGGAGCTGTTTTTT. Its translation is CASSLNTGELFF.